Listed below are T cell receptor beta chains from one sample, sequenced in a study of response to subunit inactivated influenza vaccine. TCRdb fed the RT-PCR reads into MiXCR, producing one record per CDR3 protein. This repertoire shows 450,000 to 600,000 distinct CDR3 sequences, approximately 7.7% found once; its top ten account for around 12%. The sample in question was PBMCs from blood, obtained about 24 months after vaccination. The source of these receptors is a man aged 50 to 69 who received an inactivated influenza vaccine. Each CDR3 is given with its conserved first and last residue. Fields, in order: D gene, V gene, J gene, CDR3 length, clone size, CDR3 protein, CDR3 DNA. A D gene is named only where the DNA matches it firmly. Clone size is stated in some rows and not others, as once, few, many or a class when expanded.

>TRBD1|TRBV28|TRBJ2-2|15|NA
CASSRDRDSTGELFF
TGTGCCAGCAGCCGGGACAGGGACAGCACCGGGGAGCTGTTTTTT
>NA|TRBV6-2/TRBV6-3|TRBJ2-1|16|few
CASSYSPGTPYNEQFF
TGTGCCAGCAGTTACTCCCCCGGGACCCCCTACAATGAGCAGTTCTTC
>NA|TRBV5-1|TRBJ2-7|14|NA
CASSLNSQVYEQYF
TGCGCCAGCAGCTTGAACTCTCAGGTCTACGAGCAGTACTTC
>NA|TRBV7-2|TRBJ2-7|12|many
CASSKKGREQYF
TGTGCCAGCAGCAAGAAGGGACGGGAGCAGTACTTC
>NA|TRBV4-2|TRBJ1-1|16|few
CASSQGITGSWTEAFF
TGTGCCAGCAGCCAAGGGATCACGGGCAGTTGGACTGAAGCTTTCTTT
>NA|TRBV4-3|TRBJ1-4|15|few
CASSQDRGPDEKLFF
TGCGCCAGCAGCCAAGATCGGGGGCCGGATGAAAAACTGTTTTTT
>NA|TRBV5-1|TRBJ2-3|13|many
CASRTAMLDTQYF
TGCGCCAGCCGGACAGCAATGCTGGATACGCAGTATTTT
>TRBD2|TRBV20-1|TRBJ2-7|16|few
CSAYGTSGRSSYEQYF
TGCAGTGCCTATGGGACTAGCGGGAGGAGCTCCTACGAGCAGTACTTC
>TRBD2|TRBV3-1|TRBJ2-1|16|many
CASSPTSGVSYNEQFF
TGTGCCAGCAGCCCTACCAGCGGGGTTTCCTACAATGAGCAGTTCTTC
>NA|TRBV12-3/TRBV12-4|TRBJ2-3|16|many
CASSLYRDRGTDTQYF
TGTGCCAGCAGTTTATACCGGGATCGGGGCACAGATACGCAGTATTTT
>TRBD2|TRBV6-5|TRBJ2-1|16|many
CASSYSSGGSYNEQFF
TGTGCCAGCAGTTACTCATCGGGGGGATCCTACAATGAGCAGTTCTTC
>NA|TRBV4-2|TRBJ2-7|14|many
CASSLDRNSYEQYF
TGTGCCAGCAGCTTAGACAGGAATTCGTACGAGCAGTACTTC
>TRBD1|TRBV15|TRBJ1-2|15|NA
CATSQRDRGTYGYTF
TGTGCCACCAGCCAACGGGACAGGGGAACCTATGGCTACACCTTC
>TRBD1|TRBV20-1|TRBJ2-3|15|NA
CSARRDREGTDTQYF
TGCAGTGCTAGGCGGGACAGGGAAGGCACAGATACGCAGTATTTT
>NA|TRBV27|TRBJ2-7|14|few
CASSFSTAGAEQYF
TGTGCCAGCAGCTTCTCAACAGCCGGAGCCGAGCAGTACTTC
>TRBD2|TRBV7-2|TRBJ2-1|15|many
CASSLDGRGHNEQFF
TGTGCCAGCAGCTTAGACGGGAGGGGCCACAATGAGCAGTTCTTC
>NA|TRBV27|TRBJ2-2|15|NA
CASSLFAANTGELFF
TGTGCCAGCAGTTTATTTGCAGCGAACACCGGGGAGCTGTTTTTT
>NA|TRBV20-1|TRBJ1-1|14|few
CSARPKGVDTEAFF
TGCAGTGCTAGGCCCAAGGGGGTAGACACTGAAGCTTTCTTT
>NA|TRBV3-1|TRBJ1-3|15|few
CASKVGVEPGNTIYF
TGTGCCAGCAAGGTGGGGGTAGAACCCGGAAACACCATATATTTT
>TRBD2|TRBV4-2|TRBJ2-2|18|many
CASSQPVSTSGFVGELFF
TGTGCCAGCAGCCAACCCGTTTCTACTAGCGGATTTGTCGGGGAGCTGTTTTTT
>TRBD2|TRBV6-2/TRBV6-3|TRBJ2-1|15|many
CASSKSGGPYNEQFF
TGTGCCAGCAGTAAAAGCGGGGGGCCCTACAATGAGCAGTTCTTC
>NA|TRBV5-1|TRBJ2-1|12|NA
CASSLVRGEQFF
TGCGCCAGCAGCTTGGTCCGCGGTGAGCAGTTCTTC
>NA|TRBV15|TRBJ1-5|18|NA
CATSRMGGGSPGNQPQHF
TGTGCCACCAGCAGGATGGGGGGTGGTAGTCCCGGCAATCAGCCCCAGCATTTT
>TRBD2|TRBV12-3/TRBV12-4|TRBJ2-1|14|many
CASSLRSGGEIGFF
TGTGCCAGCAGTTTAAGAAGCGGGGGGGAGATCGGGTTCTTC
>NA|TRBV5-1|TRBJ2-1|15|NA
CASSAGQAKGGEQFF
TGCGCCAGCAGCGCCGGACAGGCGAAGGGGGGTGAGCAGTTCTTC
>TRBD2|TRBV7-3|TRBJ2-3|13|few
CASSLTASGTQYF
TGTGCCAGCAGCTTAACCGCTAGCGGTACGCAGTATTTT
>NA|TRBV2|TRBJ1-4|14|many
CASSEGDRYEKLFF
TGTGCCAGCAGTGAAGGGGACCGTTATGAAAAACTGTTTTTT
>NA|TRBV5-1|TRBJ2-7|17|NA
CASSLAEAGQAHYEQYF
TGCGCCAGCAGCTTGGCCGAAGCGGGACAGGCCCATTACGAGCAGTACTTC
>TRBD1|TRBV20-1|TRBJ2-5|14|many
CSARSQGAFETQYF
TGCAGTGCTAGGTCGCAGGGGGCATTCGAGACCCAGTACTTC
>TRBD1|TRBV12-3/TRBV12-4|TRBJ1-5|15|few
CASSPVPGQGGPQHF
TGTGCCAGCAGCCCCGTCCCGGGACAGGGGGGGCCCCAGCATTTT
>NA|TRBV7-2|TRBJ1-4|15|NA
CASSPRKSWGEKLFF
TGTGCCAGCAGCCCGAGAAAGTCCTGGGGTGAAAAACTGTTTTTT
>NA|TRBV3-1|TRBJ1-4|13|NA
CASSQDGNEKLFF
TGTGCCAGCAGCCAAGATGGAAATGAAAAACTGTTTTTT
>NA|TRBV5-1|TRBJ2-2|14|few
CASSLGSPTGELFF
TGCGCCAGCAGCCTCGGGTCACCCACCGGGGAGCTGTTTTTT
>TRBD2|TRBV5-1|TRBJ2-3|19|NA
CASSLEGLAGGQGPDTQYF
TGCGCCAGCAGCTTGGAGGGACTAGCGGGGGGGCAGGGGCCAGATACGCAGTATTTT
>TRBD2|TRBV5-4|TRBJ2-1|19|NA
CASSFDGLAGVLTYNEQFF
TGTGCCAGCAGCTTTGACGGACTAGCGGGAGTCTTAACCTACAATGAGCAGTTCTTC
>NA|TRBV9|TRBJ1-2|15|few
CASSLSQSSNYGYTF
TGTGCCAGCAGCCTCAGCCAGAGTTCTAACTATGGCTACACCTTC
>TRBD2|TRBV12-3/TRBV12-4|TRBJ2-2|15|many
CASSLTSGVTGELFF
TGTGCCAGCAGTTTGACTAGCGGGGTGACCGGGGAGCTGTTTTTT
>NA|TRBV20-1|TRBJ2-5|12|NA
CSGRRGQETQYF
TGCAGTGGGCGGCGGGGCCAAGAGACCCAGTACTTC
>NA|TRBV7-8|TRBJ2-4|15|many
CASSLDRLAKNIQYF
TGTGCCAGCAGCCTAGACAGACTAGCCAAAAACATTCAGTACTTC
>NA|TRBV5-1|TRBJ2-7|15|NA
CASSFHRADAYEQYF
TGCGCCAGCAGCTTCCACAGGGCCGACGCCTACGAGCAGTACTTC
>TRBD1|TRBV11-3|TRBJ1-2|16|few
CASSLGLWGQLYGYTF
TGTGCCAGCAGCTTAGGTTTATGGGGACAGCTCTATGGCTACACCTTC
>TRBD1|TRBV4-3|TRBJ1-5|15|many
CASSPRTGDLQPQHF
TGCGCCAGCAGCCCCCGGACAGGGGACCTTCAGCCCCAGCATTTT
>TRBD1|TRBV5-1|TRBJ2-4|14|many
CASSSGGSKNIQYF
TGCGCCAGCAGCTCAGGGGGCTCCAAAAACATTCAGTACTTC
>NA|TRBV6-5|TRBJ1-2|16|NA
CASSYSAGPSNYGYTF
TGTGCCAGCAGTTACTCGGCAGGGCCCTCTAACTATGGCTACACCTTC
>TRBD2|TRBV15|TRBJ2-3|18|few
CATSRDGAAGERTDTQYF
TGTGCCACCAGCAGAGATGGGGCAGCGGGGGAGCGCACAGATACGCAGTATTTT
>NA|TRBV20-1|TRBJ2-7|12|many
CSARDDKDEQYF
TGCAGTGCTAGAGATGATAAGGACGAGCAGTACTTC
>NA|TRBV4-2|TRBJ2-1|14|NA
CASNTDSHYNEQFF
TGTGCCAGCAACACGGACAGCCACTACAATGAGCAGTTCTTC